The rows below give T cell receptor beta chains drawn from one sample of a study of blood T cell repertoires in COVID-19. The repertoire was sequenced with immunoSEQ multiplex PCR; TCRdb's copy has only in-frame clones and lacks some. The sample includes about 180,000 clones, approximately 87% seen only once; the top ten take around 21%. Source material: peripheral blood. These receptors were taken from a man aged 70-80 years with active or convalescent COVID-19. Each CDR3 is given with its conserved first and last residue. A D gene is named only where the DNA matches it firmly. Clone size is shown for a subset of rows, as once, few, many or a class of expanded clone.

j_call | d_call | v_call | clone_size | cdr3_nt | cdr3_aa
TRBJ1-5 | - | TRBV19 | - | TGTGCCAGTAGTATCCAGTTAAATCAGCCCCAGCATTTT | CASSIQLNQPQHF
TRBJ2-7 | TRBD1 | TRBV6-5 | - | TGTGCCAGCACTGCGGGGACAGGGCCCTACGAGCAGTACTTC | CASTAGTGPYEQYF
TRBJ1-1 | - | TRBV18 | - | TGTGCCAGCTCACCCGAACTGACAGGGAACACTGAAGCTTTCTTT | CASSPELTGNTEAFF
TRBJ2-7 | TRBD1 | TRBV5-1 | - | TGCGCCAGCAGCCCCGGGACAGGGGCCTTCTACGAGCAGTACTTC | CASSPGTGAFYEQYF
TRBJ1-2 | - | TRBV7-9 | - | TGTGCCAGCAGCCCCCGGGAGTATGGCTACACCTTC | CASSPREYGYTF
TRBJ2-3 | - | TRBV10-3 | - | TGTGCCATCAGTGAGTCCAGAGCTGGAGACACAGATACGCAGTATTTT | CAISESRAGDTDTQYF
TRBJ2-2 | TRBD1 | TRBV6-2/TRBV6-3 | - | TGTGCCAGCAGTTACGGGAGACAGGGCGCCGGGGAGCTGTTTTTT | CASSYGRQGAGELFF
TRBJ2-1 | - | TRBV19 | once | TGTGCCAGTAGTATAAGGCGGAGCTCCTACAATGAGCAGTTCTTC | CASSIRRSSYNEQFF
TRBJ2-1 | TRBD2 | TRBV27 | - | TGTGCCAGCACTAGCGGGGGGGTCTCCTACAATGAGCAGTTCTTC | CASTSGGVSYNEQFF
TRBJ2-7 | TRBD2 | TRBV24-1 | - | TGTGCCACCGCCTCTGGCGGGAGGAGTTACGAGCAGTACTTC | CATASGGRSYEQYF
TRBJ1-2 | TRBD1 | TRBV12-3/TRBV12-4 | - | TGTGCCAGCAGCCCGACAGGGACCTATGGCTACACCTTC | CASSPTGTYGYTF
TRBJ1-2 | - | TRBV5-1 | - | TGCGCCAGCAGCCACACTACGGGAGAGTATGGCTACACCTTC | CASSHTTGEYGYTF
TRBJ2-7 | - | TRBV7-9 | - | TGTGCCAGCAGCCAGACCCAGGGGAGCTCCTACGAGCAGTACTTC | CASSQTQGSSYEQYF
TRBJ1-2 | - | TRBV19 | - | TGTGCCAGTAGTATAATCTATATGGCAGGGCACGCTCGAAACTATGGCTACACCTTC | CASSIIYMAGHARNYGYTF
TRBJ1-2 | - | TRBV19 | - | TGTGCCAGTAGTCCACAGGGCCCCTCTATCTATGGCTACACCTTC | CASSPQGPSIYGYTF
TRBJ2-5 | - | TRBV6-5 | - | TGTGCCAGCAGTCGGGGTGGTCAAGAGACCCAGTACTTC | CASSRGGQETQYF
TRBJ1-5 | TRBD1 | TRBV7-2 | few | TGTGCCAGCAGCGGCTCGACAGGGGGCGGTCAGCCCCAGCATTTT | CASSGSTGGGQPQHF
TRBJ1-2 | - | TRBV14 | - | TGTGCCAGCAGCCAAGATTGGGGGGACTATGGCTACACCTTC | CASSQDWGDYGYTF
TRBJ2-1 | - | TRBV5-4 | - | TGTGCCAGCAGCGAAATGGACTCGCCATGGGAGTTCTTC | CASSEMDSPWEFF
TRBJ1-2 | TRBD1 | TRBV14 | - | TGTGCCAGCAGCCAAGATGGGACAGGGGGCCGGGTGTATGGCTACACCTTC | CASSQDGTGGRVYGYTF
TRBJ1-2 | TRBD1 | TRBV5-1 | - | TGCGCCAGCAGCTTGGCGGGACAGGTGGAATTTGGCTACACCTTC | CASSLAGQVEFGYTF
TRBJ2-7 | - | TRBV6-5 | - | TGTGCCAGCGCTGACATCCCCTACGAGCAGTACTTC | CASADIPYEQYF
TRBJ1-2 | - | TRBV11-2 | - | TGTGCCAGCAGCTTAGATCGGTTAACAGAACACTATGGCTACACCTTC | CASSLDRLTEHYGYTF
TRBJ1-1 | - | TRBV2 | - | TGTGCCAGCTCGGGGAATTTTGGGAACACTGAAGCTTTCTTT | CASSGNFGNTEAFF
TRBJ1-3 | - | TRBV4-3 | - | TGCGCCAGCAGCCAAGAGGGTCACGGGGCTGGAAACACCATATATTTT | CASSQEGHGAGNTIYF
TRBJ2-1 | - | TRBV5-5 | - | TGTGCCAGCAGCTCGGGACTGACGAACTACAATGAGCAGTTCTTC | CASSSGLTNYNEQFF
TRBJ2-4 | TRBD1 | TRBV11-2 | once | TGTGCCAGCAGCTTAACTGGGTGGGGGACAGGGGATGACATTCAGTACTTC | CASSLTGWGTGDDIQYF
TRBJ2-1 | - | TRBV30 | - | TGTGCCTGGTATAGCGGCTACAATGAGCAGTTCTTC | CAWYSGYNEQFF
TRBJ2-3 | TRBD1 | TRBV18 | - | TGTGCCAGCTCACCAGGTCACCGCGCGACAGGGGGCACAGATACGCAGTATTTT | CASSPGHRATGGTDTQYF
TRBJ2-4 | - | TRBV18 | - | TGTGCCAGCTCGAGAGATCGAGCCAAAAACATTCAGTACTTC | CASSRDRAKNIQYF
TRBJ1-3 | - | TRBV29-1 | - | TGCAGCTTCTCTTCCCCCGGGGACACCATATATTTT | CSFSSPGDTIYF
TRBJ2-7 | TRBD2 | TRBV25-1 | - | TGTGCCAGCAGTGATTATCTAGCGGGAGGGCCTGGCGAGCAGTACTTC | CASSDYLAGGPGEQYF
TRBJ2-6 | - | TRBV9 | - | TGTGCCAGCACCACTATAAGCTCTGGGGCCAACGTCCTGACTTTC | CASTTISSGANVLTF
TRBJ1-2 | - | TRBV6-5 | - | TGTGCCAGCAGTTACGGGAGGGTGAGCTATGGCTACACCTTC | CASSYGRVSYGYTF
TRBJ1-2 | TRBD1 | TRBV28 | - | TGTGCCAGCAGTTTCCAGGGGGAAGGCTACACCTTC | CASSFQGEGYTF
TRBJ2-5 | - | TRBV13 | - | TGTGCCAGCAGCTCGGACGGGGAAGAGACCCAGTACTTC | CASSSDGEETQYF
TRBJ2-7 | - | TRBV19 | - | TGTGCCAGTAGCCTCCGGGGTAGCGGACCCTACGAGCAGTACTTC | CASSLRGSGPYEQYF
TRBJ2-1 | TRBD1 | TRBV13 | - | TGTGCCAGCAGCGAGGGACAGGGCTCCTACAATGAGCAGTTCTTC | CASSEGQGSYNEQFF
TRBJ1-2 | - | TRBV28 | - | TGTGCCAGCGTTTCTCGAGATGGCTACACCTTC | CASVSRDGYTF
TRBJ1-1 | - | TRBV3-1/TRBV3-2 | - | TGTGCCAGCAGACGTAGACAGGCGCCTGAAGCTTTCTTT | CASRRRQAPEAFF
TRBJ1-4 | - | TRBV5-1 | few | TGCGCCAGCAGGAGGGCAGAGAATGAAAAACTGTTTTTT | CASRRAENEKLFF
TRBJ2-7 | TRBD2 | TRBV6-5 | - | TGTGCCAGCAGTTGGACGCGGGGGGGCCCGCAGTACTTC | CASSWTRGGPQYF
TRBJ1-2 | - | TRBV28 | - | TGTGCCAGCACCACGACCCTCGGGTATGGCTACACCTTC | CASTTTLGYGYTF
TRBJ2-3 | - | TRBV2 | - | TGTGCCAGCAGTCCTGAGACTAGGGCGCAGTATTTT | CASSPETRAQYF
TRBJ1-1 | - | TRBV18 | - | TGTGCCAGCTCACCACAGGGAGTTCGGGGAAGCACTGAAGCTTTCTTT | CASSPQGVRGSTEAFF